Listed here are 11 T cell receptor beta chains from one sample, sequenced in a study of T-cell reconstitution after alpha-beta-depleted transplantation in children. Unique molecular identifiers featured in how the TCRbeta library was prepared. A single record per CDR3 protein comes from TCRdb applying MiXCR to the PCR reads. The sample lists about 98,000 distinct CDR3 sequences; about 22% were seen once. Material: PBMCs, obtained before TCRalphabeta/CD19-depleted stem cell transplant. These TCRs come from a boy younger than 10 with acute lymphoblastic leukemia, due to receive a stem cell transplant.

This clonotype has more than one count but fewer than ten. The chain joins TRBV7-2 to TRBJ2-1; 10 nucleotides match TRBD2. Germline CDR1 is SGHTA and CDR2 is FQGNSA. V was pared by 1 base and J by 7 bases, with 7 bases of the junction left unmatched. This CDR3 is 16 amino acids long. As DNA, the CDR3 is TGTGCCAGCAGCTTAGGGCCTAGCGGGAGTACGAATGAGCAGTTCTTC. Its translation: CASSLGPSGSTNEQFF.

The chain carries TRBV6-5 and TRBJ2-3, with D maybe TRBD2 (6 bases). Trimming shortened V by 2 bases and J by 2 bases, and 17 bases separated the two germline ends. The CDR3 runs 17 residues. Germline V gives CDR1 MNHEY, CDR2 SVGAGI. In nucleotides, the CDR3 is TGTGCCAGCAGTTACACGGCAGGGAGGTACGACACAGATACGCAGTATTTT. Its translation: CASSYTAGRYDTDTQYF.

V usage is TRBV6-1 and J usage is TRBJ2-2, with D possibly TRBD2 on 5 matching bases. Germline V gives CDR1 MNHNS, CDR2 SASEGT. V lost 7 bases to trimming and J lost 6 bases, with 15 bases between them. The CDR3 covers 14 residues. The CDR3 is CASTTLDGAGELFF. The CDR3 DNA reads TGTGCCAGCACTACTTTAGACGGGGCCGGGGAGCTGTTTTTT.

The chain is built from TRBV20-1 and TRBJ2-3; 8 bases align to TRBD2. This CDR3 is built from 14 residues. Germline CDR1 is DFQATT and CDR2 is SNEGSKA (reference sequence). The ends lost 6 bases at V and 4 bases at J; junction bases unmatched: 9. For the CDR3, the DNA is TGCAGTGCCCGGACTAGCACGGGGGCAGATACGCAGTATTTT. It specifies CSARTSTGADTQYF.

The genes are TRBV20-1 and TRBJ1-3; D is uncertain. The CDR3 is 14 residues long. Trimming cost V 5 bases and J 0 bases, with 11 bases left between them. Germline assignment: CDR1 DFQATT and CDR2 SNEGSKA (reference sequence). The CDR3 here is CSASDPTSGNTIYF. CDR3 DNA: TGCAGTGCTTCGGACCCAACCTCTGGAAACACCATATATTTT.

The sample holds a few counts of this clonotype. This chain joins TRBV5-1 and TRBJ2-6; D remains ambiguous. The V and J ends lost 2 bases and 0 bases respectively, with 9 bases between them. The CDR3 sequence is 16 residues long. The germline V gene has CDR1 SGHRS and CDR2 YFSETQ. The CDR3 DNA reads as TGCGCCAGCAGCTTAGTAGGCAGCTCTGGGGCCAACGTCCTGACTTTC. This sequence encodes CASSLVGSSGANVLTF. Drawing the rest from reference TRBV5-1 and TRBJ2-6, the complete variable domain is KAGVTQTPRYLIKTRGQQVTLSCSPISGHRSVSWYQQTPGQGLQFLFEYFSETQRNKGNFPGRFSGRQFSNSRSEMNVSTLELGDSALYLCASSLVGSSGANVLTFGAGSRLTVL.

This clonotype has ten or more counts. CDR3 loop: CASSPTGLYGYTF. The CDR3 nucleotides read TGTGCCAGCAGCCCGACAGGATTATATGGCTACACCTTC. The chain has TRBV7-2 and TRBJ1-2, with D perhaps matching TRBD1 (6 bases). CDR1 and CDR2 (germline): SGHTA, FQGNSA. Trimming shortened V by 5 bases and J by 5 bases, and 12 bases separated the two germline ends. The length of the CDR3 is 13 residues.

There are a few counts of this clonotype. The V gene is TRBV7-9, the J gene TRBJ2-1, with D maybe TRBD2 (6 bases). The V gene lost 4 bases and the J gene lost 3 bases, with 13 bases spanning the gap. The CDR3 is 15 amino acids. CDR1 and CDR2 from the germline V gene are SEHNR and FQNEAQ (reference sequence). The CDR3: CASSSIAEHYNEQFF. The CDR3 nucleotides are TGTGCCAGCAGCTCCATAGCGGAGCACTACAATGAGCAGTTCTTC.

V is TRBV7-9 and J is TRBJ1-1; D not resolved. The germline V gene encodes CDR1 SEHNR and CDR2 FQNEAQ (reference sequence). Trimming stripped 7 bases from V and 1 base from J, with 13 bases between. The CDR3 has 14 amino acids. The CDR3: CASTAGHKNTEAFF. In nucleotides, the CDR3 is TGTGCCAGCACCGCCGGCCACAAGAACACTGAAGCTTTCTTT.

This chain links TRBV5-5 with TRBJ2-7, with D perhaps being TRBD1 or TRBD2 (5 bases each). Germline V CDR1 and CDR2: SGHKS, YYEKEE (reference sequence). The length of the CDR3 is 16 residues. V lost 0 bases and J lost 0, with 13 bases in between. CDR3 DNA: TGTGCCAGCAGCTTGGCCGTGGGACCCTACTCCTACGAGCAGTACTTC. This codes for CASSLAVGPYSYEQYF.

This rearrangement joins TRBV2 to TRBJ2-1, with 9 bases fitting TRBD1. The trim removed 8 bases at V and 3 bases at J, leaving 8 bases unmatched. CDR1 and CDR2 from the germline V gene are SNHLY and FYNNEI. The CDR3 has 15 residues. For the CDR3, the DNA is TGTGCCAGCGCTCCCGGGACAGGGAACTACAATGAGCAGTTCTTC. Its protein is CASAPGTGNYNEQFF.